This TCR beta chain was recorded in a study of cytomegalovirus exposure and HLA in healthy donors (dated by TCRdb to the late 2010s). For the study in its entirety: In an earlier analysis of around 540 of the donors, 276 Gb of sequence data and approximately 120 million unique TCR beta sequences from roughly 180 million T cells were reported. High-throughput TCR immunosequencing, statistical association of individual TCRs with disease status, and machine learning were combined to predict cytomegalovirus infection status. Around 300 gigabases of sequencing data and tens of millions of unique TCR sequences were included in an early release covering about 600 HLA-typed donors. Typing coverage varied by locus: roughly 629-640 donors for A, B, C, DRB1 and DQB1; approximately 500 for DQA1; some 610 for DPA1; roughly 450 for DPB1. Roughly five DR-DQ haplotypes were treated as single units for association and clustering because of strong linkage in the cohort. Besides the first cohort of 666 subjects, a separate validation cohort made up of over 95 different subjects was used. The T cell repertoires of around 730 subjects were profiled by immunosequencing and related to cytomegalovirus serostatus. Genome-wide SNP genotypes for about three fifths of the roughly 670 donors were used in a later genetic analysis, which treated that subset as a discovery cohort. To study patterns of TCR occurrence, a later analysis re-analyzed previously published TCR beta repertoires from around 700 donors and added high-resolution HLA genotyping. Donor age, sex, ethnicity and CMV serostatus were collected together with the repertoire data. The aim of the study was to test whether cataloging public T cell receptors could identify signatures of past pathogen exposure. The genetic ancestry cluster associated with self-reported Caucasian donors included about 84% of the approximately 400 genotyped donors. The later analysis used no new phenotypic data to find candidate immune exposures, relying instead on TCR beta sequences and their occurrence across donors. HLA typing covered class I and class II loci at four-digit resolution. An earlier analysis of some 500 of the donors applied high-throughput TCR beta sequencing to assess whether each TCR beta V gene segment acted as functional or pseudogenic. Every discovery cohort repertoire had been produced on one sequencing platform. On average, around 200,000 unique TCR beta nucleotide sequences were sequenced per donor among more than 350 genotyped donors of the cohort, with roughly 18% of those sequences being non-productive.

Here V drops 2 bases and J drops 4 bases, and the junction holds 7 bases not matched to any gene. The CDR1 and CDR2 encoded by the germline V gene (reference sequence) are MNHNY and SVGAGI. The CDR3 goes from the cysteine to the phenylalanine over 16 residues. Solely the CDR3 DNA is kept, with 48 bases framed from the first base. About this clone: Its antigen is not yet known. No base quality values were provided; no much bigger clone lies one nucleotide off.

Library preparation employed the immunoSEQ multiplex PCR assay. For the multiplex PCR, a mixture combining 60 forward primers for TCR Vbeta segments and 13 reverse primers for TCR Jbeta segments was used. The CDR3 region of rearranged TCR beta genes was amplified from genomic DNA with a multiplex PCR assay. The amplified TCR beta libraries were sequenced on the Illumina HiSeq System as 87-base-pair reads. As for the original processing: Across the 500 to 750 repertoires, a later analysis counted tens of millions of unique TCR beta chains, 8.5 million to 12 million of which were shared by at least two donors. Raw reads were error-corrected and collapsed into unique sequences with a nearest-neighbor algorithm that merged closely related sequences to remove PCR and sequencing errors. To assign V, D and J gene segments, CDR3 sequences were aligned to IMGT reference sequences. For a sequence to be retained, at least a six-nucleotide match to both a V gene segment and a J gene segment was required. A rearrangement was called productive if the CDR3 had no stop codons and remained in frame with V and J, and every other rearrangement was called non-productive. Following IMGT convention, CDR3 was defined as the stretch from the second conserved V-encoded cysteine up to the conserved J-encoded phenylalanine. The earlier analysis of fewer than 750 of the donors excluded sequences that lacked an unambiguous match to a single V gene segment. An earlier analysis of 587 of the donors classified V segments as functional when productive rearrangements were above 56.7% and as segregating when the standard deviation between donors was above 5%. A statistical classification framework was built to diagnose cytomegalovirus status from the catalog of TCR beta chain sequences. In a later analysis, TCR nucleotide sequences were compared against IMGT/GENE-DB human TR gene sequences so that V and J genes could be assigned. A later analysis assigned CDR3 sequences and most-parsimonious VDJ recombination scenarios with the TCRdist pipeline. A later analysis defined each TCR beta chain by its CDR3 amino acid sequence plus V-gene family, and excluded reads lacking a unique V-gene family. As a way to deal with suspected cross-contamination and a sequencing artifact, a later analysis dropped 640 or so nucleotide sequences that were highly shared and had low generation probability. A later analysis calculated a clonal expansion index for each public chain from normalized within-repertoire ranks of inferred template counts. A later analysis computed generation probabilities with a VDJ recombination model fitted to out-of-frame rearrangements, and checked the results against IGoR. In a later analysis, TCR-TCR, TCR-HLA and TCR-CMV co-occurrence was scored with hypergeometric tests, and a repertoire-size bias correction was applied to TCR pairs. In a later analysis, false discovery rates were estimated by permuting HLA or CMV assignments 20 times. A later analysis grouped co-occurring TCRs with DBSCAN, adding TCRdist sequence similarity when clustering within HLA-allele-positive subsets. For co-occurrence clustering, repertoires with fewer than 30,000 or more than 120,000 public chains were excluded, along with several repertoires with anomalous nucleotide sharing. The clones in this table, taken by TCRdb from immuneACCESS, are in-frame only. Not every clone is retained; where verified, under half of the shortfall comes from an unresolved V gene, and the cause of the rest is unknown. Clonal size and the V and J genes are those of that table, whereas D and trimming came from the DNA. Present in this sample are 170,000 or so clones, under 90% of which were seen just once. The leading ten clones occupy almost 7% of the sample.

In total, approximately 700 healthy bone marrow donors made up the cohort. At the time of sampling, every cohort member was nominally healthy, though immune exposures that went unrecorded were likely present. The donor was CMV seropositive and belonged to the group of 250 to 300 seropositive cohort members. A peripheral blood sample was collected from each donor, and TCR beta sequencing was performed on peripheral blood mononuclear cells. Genomic DNA was extracted from the blood cell samples with the Qiagen DNeasy Blood Extraction Kit. Study-wide findings and limitations: A few of the identified cytomegalovirus-associated TCR beta chains were confirmed in vitro to be specific for cytomegalovirus antigens. This cohort had only TCR beta chains sequenced, and the lack of alpha or paired-chain data limited which features could be detected. Several of the top co-occurrence clusters appeared to be linked to parvovirus B19, influenza, CMV and Epstein-Barr virus, according to a later analysis. The sequencing pipeline was judged likely to have produced a cluster of highly shared sequence variants as a technical artifact. The authors suggested that the approach could potentially be generalized to other disease states and immunological phenotypes. A further reported finding was that TCR beta sequences accurately predicted the HLA-A and HLA-B alleles for most subjects in the first cohort. Immune exposure information for the cohort was limited to CMV serostatus. About 17 rarely observed V segments, including chromosome 9 orphons, were excluded from the earlier analysis of 550 to 700 of the donors because counts were too low. Most TCR sequences were observed very rarely across donors, whereas some public TCRs were present in many individuals. In a later analysis, HLA-associated TCR beta chains were found to be more clonally expanded and to have lower generation probabilities than equally common non-associated chains. In an earlier analysis of around 600 of the donors, most TCR beta V segments appeared in productive rearrangements about 87% or about 30% of the time, broadly matching IMGT annotations. The presence/absence analyses assumed that sequencing depth was roughly uniform across donors, and that assumption may not be true. When HLA alleles, especially DR and DQ, strongly co-occurred, TCR associations were difficult to assign to individual alleles. Linkage disequilibrium might explain the correlated functional status among segregating V segments, but an unknown experimental factor could not be excluded. The classifier was reported to diagnose cytomegalovirus status with high specificity and sensitivity in both the original and validation cohorts. In a later genetic analysis, a missense DCLRE1C variant was associated with V-gene and J-gene trimming of TCR beta chains, and the association was replicated in an independent cohort. In a later analysis, the rate of TCR association differed among HLA loci, with DRB1 alleles having the most associated TCRs and HLA-C alleles having the fewest. A later genetic analysis reported fewer N-insertions in productive TCRs among donors in an Asian-associated ancestry cluster than the approximately 700-donor mean. HLA typing was unavailable for some donors at each locus, so association tests used only the typed subset. Most CMV-associated TCR beta chains appeared to be HLA-restricted in a later analysis, and the HLA associations seemed to be driven largely by CMV exposure. Some IMGT-functional V segments, including TRBV6-2 and TRBV6-3, could not be distinguished by the 87-base-pair reads and were therefore excluded. At a false discovery rate of 0.05, a later analysis linked under 20,000 TCR beta sequences to specific HLA alleles. In the study, about 150 TCR beta chains were listed as associated with cytomegalovirus.

This clonotype was sampled from a man younger than 45 in good health and CMV-seropositive. The chain is assembled from TRBV6-6 and TRBJ2-3, with 9 junctional bases fitting TRBD1. Sequenced input: PBMCs. The nucleotide sequence is given as TGTGCCAGCAGTTACGGGCCGGGACAGGGCGCAGATACGCAGTATTTT. This translates into CASSYGPGQGADTQYF.